A selection of T cell receptor beta chains follows, all from one sample in a study of T-cell reconstitution after alpha-beta-depleted transplantation in children. One entry per CDR3 protein results from TCRdb running MiXCR on the PCR reads. This sample carries a few hundred thousand distinct CDR3 sequences, 10% to 15% of them seen once, and the ten largest clones take approximately 2%. Sequencing was performed on PBMCs, mostly from graft donor cells, taken 360 days after TCRalphabeta/CD19-depleted stem cell transplant. The receptors derive from a male patient between 10 and 17 years old who had a stem cell transplant for acute myeloid leukemia, so the T cells may come from the graft donor. Each CDR3 is given with its conserved first and last residue. A D gene is named only where the DNA matches it firmly. Clone size appears in some rows only: once, few, many, or a class for an expanded clone.

>TRBJ2-3|TRBV11-2|.|few
CASSLEGGVSTDTQYF
TGTGCCAGCAGCTTAGAAGGGGGAGTAAGCACAGATACGCAGTATTTT
>TRBJ2-7|TRBV29-1|.|many
CSVRTRLLYEQYF
TGCAGCGTTAGGACAAGACTACTCTACGAGCAGTACTTC
>TRBJ1-5|TRBV25-1|TRBD1|few
CASSFGGQGGNQPQHF
TGTGCCAGCAGTTTCGGGGGACAGGGAGGCAATCAGCCCCAGCATTTT
>TRBJ2-1|TRBV7-2|.|.
CASSLVRAPLNNEQFF
TGTGCCAGCAGCTTAGTGAGGGCCCCTTTAAACAATGAGCAGTTCTTC
>TRBJ2-1|TRBV7-7|TRBD2|many
CASSPTSGRDNEQFF
TGTGCTAGCAGCCCCACTAGCGGGAGGGACAATGAGCAGTTCTTC
>TRBJ2-7|TRBV4-3|.|few
CASSLEVSPTYEQYF
TGCGCCAGCAGCCTCGAGGTCAGCCCTACCTACGAGCAGTACTTC
>TRBJ2-1|TRBV4-3|.|few
CASSTRDGSYNEQFF
TGCGCCAGCTCTACTCGGGACGGCTCCTACAATGAGCAGTTCTTC
>TRBJ2-1|TRBV28|TRBD2|many
CASSFRGWGGFTSGSYNEQFF
TGTGCCAGCAGTTTCCGGGGGTGGGGAGGGTTCACTAGCGGCTCCTACAATGAGCAGTTCTTC
>TRBJ2-1|TRBV4-3|TRBD2|once
CASSQDCGRAQNEQFF
TGCGCCAGCAGCCAAGATTGCGGGAGGGCCCAAAATGAGCAGTTCTTC
>TRBJ1-1|TRBV30|.|.
CAWARSMNTEAFF
TGTGCCTGGGCCCGATCCATGAACACTGAAGCTTTCTTT
>TRBJ2-1|TRBV24-1|TRBD2|few
CATSRRTSGYNEQFF
TGTGCCACCAGTAGACGGACTAGCGGCTACAATGAGCAGTTCTTC
>TRBJ2-7|TRBV7-8|.|many
CASSLARSVSTYEQYF
TGTGCCAGCAGCTTAGCGCGCTCAGTCTCAACCTACGAGCAGTACTTC
>TRBJ2-7|TRBV18|.|few
CASSPLGKTKGYEQYF
TGTGCCAGCTCACCATTGGGGAAGACCAAGGGCTACGAGCAGTACTTC
>TRBJ2-1|TRBV7-8|TRBD2|.
CASSSYPTSVNSYNEQFF
TGTGCCAGCAGCTCTTACCCGACTAGCGTTAACTCCTACAATGAGCAGTTCTTC
>TRBJ1-5|TRBV5-1|.|.
CASSESGDTLYQPQHF
TGCGCCAGCAGCGAATCGGGGGACACCCTGTATCAGCCCCAGCATTTT
>TRBJ2-1|TRBV6-2/TRBV6-3|.|many
CASSYSQGFWRYNEQFF
TGTGCCAGCAGTTATTCGCAGGGATTTTGGCGGTACAATGAGCAGTTCTTC
>TRBJ2-7|TRBV5-1|TRBD2|many
CASSPPGLAAYEQYF
TGCGCCAGCAGCCCCCCGGGACTAGCGGCCTACGAGCAGTACTTC
>TRBJ2-3|TRBV4-3|TRBD2|many
CASSSRGGLQLGADTQYF
TGCGCCAGCAGCTCCCGGGGGGGACTCCAACTCGGCGCAGATACGCAGTATTTT
>TRBJ2-1|TRBV5-1|TRBD2|many
CASTVGGLAGLNEQFF
TGCGCCAGCACCGTTGGCGGGCTAGCGGGCCTCAATGAGCAGTTCTTC
>TRBJ2-1|TRBV28|TRBD1|few
CASSEPDRDPYNEQFF
TGTGCCAGCAGTGAACCCGACAGGGACCCCTACAATGAGCAGTTCTTC